The 4 T cell receptor beta chains given below trace back to one sample, sequenced in a study of T cell responses to AZD1222 COVID-19 vaccine. Sequencing used immunoSEQ multiplex PCR; TCRdb keeps in-frame clones, though not all of them. Among 100,000 or so clones listed, approximately 89% were seen once. The sequences come from peripheral blood, collected 28 days after the second AZD1222 dose. These receptors were collected from an adult who received the AZD1222 COVID-19 vaccine.

The chain couples TRBV27 to TRBJ1-4; 8 nucleotides agree with TRBD1. The germline V gene encodes CDR1 MNHEY and CDR2 SMNVEV (reference sequence). V dropped 6 bases and J dropped 14; count of bases not matched to a gene: 8. The CDR3 extends over 12 amino acids. CDR3 protein: CASSGGTGTLFF. CDR3 coding DNA: TGTGCCAGCAGCGGCGGGACAGGTACTCTGTTTTTT.

V is TRBV7-8 and J is TRBJ2-5; 14 bases are shared with TRBD2. The CDR3 totals 14 residues. The germline V gene encodes CDR1 SGHVS and CDR2 FQNEAQ. The trim removed 7 bases at V and 6 bases at J, leaving 4 bases unmatched. In nucleotides, the CDR3 is TGTGCCAGCACCAGGACTAGCGGGAGGAAGACCCAGTACTTC. Amino acid sequence: CASTRTSGRKTQYF.

This chain joins TRBV5-1 and TRBJ1-2, with D tentatively TRBD1 (5 bases). The CDR3 totals 14 residues. Germline V lookup: CDR1 SGHRS, CDR2 YFSETQ. V lost 3 bases, J lost 7 bases, and 16 bases lay in between. CDR3 sequence: CASSSGPPAGGYTF. CDR3 DNA sequence: TGCGCCAGCAGCTCGGGACCTCCGGCGGGTGGCTACACCTTC.

This clone was observed once. The chain has TRBV12-3 or TRBV12-4 and TRBJ2-7, with TRBD2 matching 7 bases. The CDR3 runs 13 residues. J was trimmed by 3 bases and V by 1 base; bases with no gene match: 0. CDR3 sequence: CASSLGGSYEQYF. The CDR3 DNA is TGTGCCAGCAGTTTAGGCGGGAGCTACGAGCAGTACTTC.